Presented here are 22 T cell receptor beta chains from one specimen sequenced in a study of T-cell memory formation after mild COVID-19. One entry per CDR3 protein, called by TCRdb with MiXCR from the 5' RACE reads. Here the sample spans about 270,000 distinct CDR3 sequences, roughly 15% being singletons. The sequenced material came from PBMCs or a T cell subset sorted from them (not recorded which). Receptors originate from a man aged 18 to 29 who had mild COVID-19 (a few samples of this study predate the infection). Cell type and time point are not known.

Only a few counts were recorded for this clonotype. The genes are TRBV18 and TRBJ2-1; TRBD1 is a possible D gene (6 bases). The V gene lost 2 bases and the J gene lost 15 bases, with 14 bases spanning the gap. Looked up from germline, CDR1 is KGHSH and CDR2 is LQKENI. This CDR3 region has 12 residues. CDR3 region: CASSPNRDDVFF. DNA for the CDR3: TGTGCCAGCTCACCAAACAGGGACGACGTGTTCTTC.

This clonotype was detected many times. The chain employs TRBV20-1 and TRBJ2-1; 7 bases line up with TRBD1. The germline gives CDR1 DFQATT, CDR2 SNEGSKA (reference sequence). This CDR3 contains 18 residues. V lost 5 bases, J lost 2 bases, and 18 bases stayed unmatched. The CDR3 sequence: CSASAEGAKSPAYNEQFF. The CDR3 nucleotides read TGCAGTGCTTCGGCCGAGGGGGCCAAGTCACCGGCCTACAATGAGCAGTTCTTC.

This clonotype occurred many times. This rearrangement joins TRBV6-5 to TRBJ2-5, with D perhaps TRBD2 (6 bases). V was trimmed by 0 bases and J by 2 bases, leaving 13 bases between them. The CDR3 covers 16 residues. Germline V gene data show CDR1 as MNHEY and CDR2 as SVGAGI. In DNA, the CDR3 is TGTGCCAGCAGTTACTCGAGATGGGACTGGCAAGAGACCCAGTACTTC. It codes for CASSYSRWDWQETQYF.

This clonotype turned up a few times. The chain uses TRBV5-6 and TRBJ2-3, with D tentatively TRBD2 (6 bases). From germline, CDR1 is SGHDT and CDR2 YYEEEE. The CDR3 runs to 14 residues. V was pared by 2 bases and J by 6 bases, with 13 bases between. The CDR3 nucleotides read TGTGCCAGCAGCTTACCGGGGGTATCGGATACGCAGTATTTT. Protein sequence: CASSLPGVSDTQYF. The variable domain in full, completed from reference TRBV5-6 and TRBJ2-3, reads DAGVTQSPTHLIKTRGQQVTLRCSPKSGHDTVSWYQQALGQGPQFIFQYYEEEERQRGNFPDRFSGHQFPNYSSELNVNALLLGDSALYLCASSLPGVSDTQYFGPGTRLTVL.

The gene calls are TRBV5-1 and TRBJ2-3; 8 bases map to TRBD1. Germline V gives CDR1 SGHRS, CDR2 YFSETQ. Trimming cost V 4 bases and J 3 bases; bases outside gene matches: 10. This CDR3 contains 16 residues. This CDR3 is CASSPQGAGTTDTQYF. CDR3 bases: TGCGCCAGCAGCCCCCAGGGGGCAGGGACGACAGATACGCAGTATTTT. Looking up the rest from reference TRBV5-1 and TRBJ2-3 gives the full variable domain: KAGVTQTPRYLIKTRGQQVTLSCSPISGHRSVSWYQQTPGQGLQFLFEYFSETQRNKGNFPGRFSGRQFSNSRSEMNVSTLELGDSALYLCASSPQGAGTTDTQYFGPGTRLTVL.

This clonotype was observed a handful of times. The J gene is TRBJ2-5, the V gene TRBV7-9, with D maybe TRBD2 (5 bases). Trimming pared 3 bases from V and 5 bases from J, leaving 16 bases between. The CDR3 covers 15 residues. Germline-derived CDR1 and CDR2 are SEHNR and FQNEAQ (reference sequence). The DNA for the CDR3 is TGTGCCAGCAGCTTTTCGAAGTCAGGCGGGGAGACCCAGTACTTC. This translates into CASSFSKSGGETQYF. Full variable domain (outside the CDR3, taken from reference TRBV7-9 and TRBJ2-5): DTGVSQNPRHKITKRGQNVTFRCDPISEHNRLYWYRQTLGQGPEFLTYFQNEAQLEKSRLLSDRFSAERPKGSFSTLEIQRTEQGDSAMYLCASSFSKSGGETQYFGPGTRLLVL.

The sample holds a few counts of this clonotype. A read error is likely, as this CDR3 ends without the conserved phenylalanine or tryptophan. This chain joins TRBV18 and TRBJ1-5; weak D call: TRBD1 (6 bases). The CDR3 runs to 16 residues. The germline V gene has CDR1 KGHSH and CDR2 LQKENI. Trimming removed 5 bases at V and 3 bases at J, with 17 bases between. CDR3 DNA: TGTGCCAGCTCAACCGGGGGGACAAATAACAATCAGCCCCAGCATATT. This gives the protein CASSTGGTNNNQPQHI.

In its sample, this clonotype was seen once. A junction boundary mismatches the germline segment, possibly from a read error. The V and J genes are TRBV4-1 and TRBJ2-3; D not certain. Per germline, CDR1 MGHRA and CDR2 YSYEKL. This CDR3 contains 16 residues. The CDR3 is CARSQETSPSTDTQYF. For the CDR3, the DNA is TGCGCCAGAAGCCAAGAGACATCTCCGAGCACAGATACGCAGTATTTT.

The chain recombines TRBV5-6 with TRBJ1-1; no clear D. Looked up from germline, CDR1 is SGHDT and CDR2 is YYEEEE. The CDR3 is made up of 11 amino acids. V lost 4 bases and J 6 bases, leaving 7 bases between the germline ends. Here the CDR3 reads CASSLEAEAFF. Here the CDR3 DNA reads TGTGCCAGCAGCCTCGAGGCTGAAGCTTTCTTT.

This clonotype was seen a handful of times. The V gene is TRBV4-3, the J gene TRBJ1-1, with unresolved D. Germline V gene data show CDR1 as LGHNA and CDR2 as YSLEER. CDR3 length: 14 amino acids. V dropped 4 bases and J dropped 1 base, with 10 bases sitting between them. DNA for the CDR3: TGCGCCAGCAGCCGCCATACTTCGAACACTGAAGCTTTCTTT. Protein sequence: CASSRHTSNTEAFF.

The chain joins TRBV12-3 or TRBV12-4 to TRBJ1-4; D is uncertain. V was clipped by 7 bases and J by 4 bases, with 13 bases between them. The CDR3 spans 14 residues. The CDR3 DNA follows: TGTGCCAGCAAAGTGGATGCCCATAATGAAAAACTGTTTTTT. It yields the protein CASKVDAHNEKLFF.

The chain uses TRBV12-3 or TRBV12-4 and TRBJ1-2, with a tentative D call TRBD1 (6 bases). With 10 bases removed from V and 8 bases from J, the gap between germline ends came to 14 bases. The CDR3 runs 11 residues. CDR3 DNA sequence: TGTGCCACCCAGGACAGAGAAGGCTACACCTTC. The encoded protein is CATQDREGYTF.

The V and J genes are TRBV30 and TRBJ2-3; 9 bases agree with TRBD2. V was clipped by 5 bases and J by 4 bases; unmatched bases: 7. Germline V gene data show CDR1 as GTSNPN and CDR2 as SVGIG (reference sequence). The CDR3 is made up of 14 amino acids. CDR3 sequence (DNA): TGTGCCTGGGATTTAGCGGGGGTGGCAGATACGCAGTATTTT. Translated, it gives CAWDLAGVADTQYF.

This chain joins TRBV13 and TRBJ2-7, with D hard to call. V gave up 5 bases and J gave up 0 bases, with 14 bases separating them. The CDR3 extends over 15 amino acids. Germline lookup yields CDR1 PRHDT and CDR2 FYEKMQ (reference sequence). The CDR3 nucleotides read TGTGCCAGCAGCCGAGGACGTCCCCTCTCCTACGAGCAGTACTTC. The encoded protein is CASSRGRPLSYEQYF.

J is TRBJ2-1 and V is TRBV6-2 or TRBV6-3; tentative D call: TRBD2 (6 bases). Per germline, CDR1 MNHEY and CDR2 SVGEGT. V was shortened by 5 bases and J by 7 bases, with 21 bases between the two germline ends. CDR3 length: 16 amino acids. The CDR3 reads CASSAPAGRLGNEQFF. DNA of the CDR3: TGTGCCAGCAGTGCACCGGCGGGGCGCCTAGGGAATGAGCAGTTCTTC.

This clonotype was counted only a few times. The CDR3 region has the DNA TGTGCCAGCAGTTACTCGGCCAGGGGTGGGGAGACCCAGTACTTC. Protein sequence: CASSYSARGGETQYF. V is TRBV6-6 and J is TRBJ2-5; maybe TRBD1 (6 bases). CDR1 is MNHNY and CDR2 is SVGAGI in the germline V gene (reference sequence). V lost 0 bases and J 5 bases, leaving 13 bases between the germline ends. The CDR3 sequence is 15 residues long.

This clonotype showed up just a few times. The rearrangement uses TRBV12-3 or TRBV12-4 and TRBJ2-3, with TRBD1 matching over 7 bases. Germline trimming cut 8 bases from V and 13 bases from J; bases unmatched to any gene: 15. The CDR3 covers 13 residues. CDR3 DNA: TGTGCCAGCGGAACACAAAGGGGGCTCGGAAAGTATTTT. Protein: CASGTQRGLGKYF.

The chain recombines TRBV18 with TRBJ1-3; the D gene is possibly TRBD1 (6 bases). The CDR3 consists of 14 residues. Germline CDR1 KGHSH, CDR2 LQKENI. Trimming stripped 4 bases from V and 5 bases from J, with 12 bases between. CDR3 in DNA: TGTGCCAGCTCACTTGACAGGAGCAGAAACACCATATATTTT. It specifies CASSLDRSRNTIYF. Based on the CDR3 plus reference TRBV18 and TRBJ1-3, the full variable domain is NAGVMQNPRHLVRRRGQEARLRCSPMKGHSHVYWYRQLPEEGLKFMVYLQKENIIDESGMPKERFSAEFPKEGPSILRIQQVVRGDSAAYFCASSLDRSRNTIYFGEGSWLTVV.

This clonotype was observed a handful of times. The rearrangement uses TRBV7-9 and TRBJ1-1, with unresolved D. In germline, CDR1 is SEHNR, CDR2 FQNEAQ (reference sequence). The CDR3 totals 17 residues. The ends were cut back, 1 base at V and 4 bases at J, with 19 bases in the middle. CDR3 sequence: CASSLGPLRRIGTEAFF. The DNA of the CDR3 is TGTGCCAGCAGCTTAGGCCCCCTCCGTAGGATCGGCACTGAAGCTTTCTTT.

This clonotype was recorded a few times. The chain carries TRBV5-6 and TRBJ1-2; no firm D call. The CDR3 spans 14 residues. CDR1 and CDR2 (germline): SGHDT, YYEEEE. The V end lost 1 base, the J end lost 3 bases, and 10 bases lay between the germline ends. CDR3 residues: CASSLWQNDYGYTF. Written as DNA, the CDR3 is TGTGCCAGCAGCTTGTGGCAGAACGACTATGGCTACACCTTC.

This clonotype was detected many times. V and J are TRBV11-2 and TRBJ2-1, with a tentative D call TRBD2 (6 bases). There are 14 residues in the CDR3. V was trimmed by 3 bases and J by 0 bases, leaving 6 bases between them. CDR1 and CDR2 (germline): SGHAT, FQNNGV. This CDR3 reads CASSFGSSYNEQFF. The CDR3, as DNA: TGTGCCAGCAGCTTCGGGAGCTCCTACAATGAGCAGTTCTTC.

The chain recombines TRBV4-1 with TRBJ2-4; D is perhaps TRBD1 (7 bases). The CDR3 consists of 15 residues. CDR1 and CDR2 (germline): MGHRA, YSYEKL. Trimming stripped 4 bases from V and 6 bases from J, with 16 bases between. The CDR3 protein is CASSPTTGRGNIQYF. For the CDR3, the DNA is TGCGCCAGCAGCCCAACGACAGGGCGGGGAAACATTCAGTACTTC.